A single sample gave rise to the 31 T cell receptor beta chains below, sequenced in a study of monozygotic twins with inflammatory bowel disease. TCRdb reworked the 5' RACE reads into one entry per CDR3 protein, no DNA. The sample has 150,000 to 200,000 distinct CDR3 sequences. The sequenced sample was blood. The receptors derive from a human donor with ulcerative colitis or Crohn's disease, or a healthy co-twin of an affected twin (not recorded which).

This CDR3 is CAISESSADTQYF. V gene TRBV10-3 combines with J gene TRBJ2-3. This CDR3 is built from 13 residues. Germline CDR1 ENHRY, CDR2 SYGVKD.

The V gene is TRBV9, the J gene TRBJ2-2; no DNA is available, so the TRBD2 call from TCRdb remains unchecked. CDR3 length equals 15 residues. Looked up from germline, CDR1 is SGDLS and CDR2 is YYNGEE. CDR3 residues: CASTVTSESIGELFF.

J is TRBJ1-3 and V is TRBV6-5. Looked up from germline, CDR1 is MNHEY and CDR2 is SVGAGI. This CDR3 contains 16 residues. The CDR3 loop reads CASISPNHLSGNTIYF.

The chain combines TRBV12-3 or TRBV12-4 with TRBJ1-5; checking the TCRdb D call of TRBD1 is not possible without DNA. The CDR3 runs 14 residues. CDR3 region: CASSPGHWDQPQHF.

The chain uses TRBV6-1 and TRBJ2-6; there is no DNA to check the TCRdb D call of TRBD2. This CDR3 is built from 18 residues. The germline V gene has CDR1 MNHNS and CDR2 SASEGT. CDR3 in amino acids: CASSAQVAEVSGANVLTF.

The V call is TRBV20-1, the J call TRBJ1-4; TCRdb designates TRBD1, a call that cannot be tested without DNA. The CDR3 runs to 14 residues. Germline CDR1 and CDR2: DFQATT and SNEGSKA (reference sequence). This CDR3 is CSAIKGQGNEKLFF.

The genes are TRBV3-1 and TRBJ2-2; TCRdb proposes TRBD1, but this gene call is untestable without DNA. This CDR3 has 15 amino acids. Germline CDR1 is LGHDT and CDR2 is YNNKEL (reference sequence). This CDR3 is CASSQGTTNTGELFF. Full variable domain (outside the CDR3, taken from reference TRBV3-1 and TRBJ2-2): DTAVSQTPKYLVTQMGNDKSIKCEQNLGHDTMYWYKQDSKKFLKIMFSYNNKELIINETVPNRFSPKSPDKAHLNLHINSLELGDSAVYFCASSQGTTNTGELFFGEGSRLTVL.

The V call is TRBV11-3, the J call TRBJ2-1; absent DNA, TCRdb's TRBD2 call cannot be checked. From germline, CDR1 is SGHNT and CDR2 YENEEA. The CDR3 runs to 16 residues. The CDR3 here is CASSLDGGLGYNEQFF.

This chain uses TRBV20-1 with TRBJ2-1; TCRdb indicates TRBD2, and absent DNA this call remains unverified. The CDR3 sequence is 16 residues long. The germline V gene encodes CDR1 DFQATT and CDR2 SNEGSKA (reference sequence). The chain's CDR3 is CSARVLAGTPNNEQFF.

This chain joins TRBV14 and TRBJ2-5; the TRBD1 assignment by TCRdb is unverifiable without DNA. This CDR3 has 17 amino acids. The germline gives CDR1 SGHDN, CDR2 FVKESK. The CDR3 reads CASSRFPTENNEETQYF. The variable domain in full, with the rest retrieved from reference TRBV14 and TRBJ2-5, is EAGVTQFPSHSVIEKGQTVTLRCDPISGHDNLYWYRRVMGKEIKFLLHFVKESKQDESGMPNNRFLAERTGGTYSTLKVQPAELEDSGVYFCASSRFPTENNEETQYFGPGTRLLVL.

The gene calls are TRBV9 and TRBJ2-2. Germline V gene data show CDR1 as SGDLS and CDR2 as YYNGEE. The CDR3 contains 14 residues. This chain's CDR3 is CASSEEANTGELFF.

The chain has TRBV9 and TRBJ2-1; TCRdb proposes TRBD2, but this gene call is untestable without DNA. The length of the CDR3 is 15 residues. Per the germline V gene, CDR1 is SGDLS and CDR2 is YYNGEE. CDR3: CASSVVAGGYNEHFF.

V is TRBV7-3 and J is TRBJ2-7; the TRBD2 assignment by TCRdb is unverifiable without DNA. The germline CDR1 and CDR2 sequences are SGHTA and FQGTGA. The CDR3 extends over 14 amino acids. CDR3: CASSRSGSSDEQYF.

The gene calls are TRBV29-1 and TRBJ1-1; absent DNA, TCRdb's TRBD1 call cannot be checked. CDR1 and CDR2 from the germline V gene are SQVTM and ANQGSEA. The CDR3 runs to 13 residues. This CDR3 is CSVEATGGTEAFF.

The chain combines TRBV2 with TRBJ2-5; TCRdb's D call, TRBD2, is unchecked because there is no DNA. Germline loops: CDR1 SNHLY, CDR2 FYNNEI. This CDR3 spans 14 amino acids. The CDR3 here is CASSELAVKETQYF.

This rearrangement joins TRBV5-5 to TRBJ2-5; with no DNA, the TCRdb D assignment of TRBD2 cannot be verified. The CDR3 runs 17 residues. Germline V gives CDR1 SGHKS, CDR2 YYEKEE (reference sequence). CDR3 protein: CASSQRARSGPQETQYF.

The rearrangement uses TRBV5-1 and TRBJ2-1; the TRBD2 assignment by TCRdb is unverifiable without DNA. The CDR3 sequence is 15 residues long. The germline V gene encodes CDR1 SGHRS and CDR2 YFSETQ. The CDR3 here is CASSTTSGSINEQFF.

The chain has TRBV27 and TRBJ2-2; TCRdb names TRBD1, which stays unverified in the absence of DNA. The CDR3 consists of 14 residues. Germline V lookup: CDR1 MNHEY, CDR2 SMNVEV (reference sequence). The CDR3 here is CASRGGAETGELFF.

The chain employs TRBV7-9 and TRBJ2-7; TCRdb's D call of TRBD2 is untestable without DNA. CDR1 and CDR2 (germline): SEHNR, FQNEAQ (reference sequence). The CDR3 is 14 residues long. The CDR3 spells CASTHLDSSYEQYF.

The V gene is TRBV7-2, the J gene TRBJ2-1; TCRdb selects TRBD1, and the lack of DNA leaves this call unchecked. The length of the CDR3 is 16 residues. Germline values: CDR1 SGHTA, CDR2 FQGNSA. CDR3 protein: CASSSAKAPVRNEQFF.

This chain joins TRBV6-1 and TRBJ2-1; checking the TCRdb D call of TRBD2 is not possible without DNA. Germline V gives CDR1 MNHNS, CDR2 SASEGT. This CDR3 is built from 15 residues. The CDR3 sequence is CASSPLGGGYNEQFF.

This chain connects TRBV2 to TRBJ2-7; lacking DNA, the TRBD1 call made by TCRdb goes unchecked. The CDR3 runs to 15 residues. Germline assignment: CDR1 SNHLY and CDR2 FYNNEI. This CDR3 reads CASSGPGPRYHEQYF.

The chain uses TRBV25-1 and TRBJ2-1; the TCRdb D gene call, TRBD1, has no DNA to confirm it. The CDR3 is 14 residues long. The V gene's germline CDR1 is MGHDK and CDR2 SYGVNS. This chain's CDR3 is CASSARTGGDEQFF.

V usage is TRBV20-1 and J usage is TRBJ1-1. The CDR3 consists of 13 residues. From germline, CDR1 is DFQATT and CDR2 SNEGSKA (reference sequence). CDR3 protein: CSARSGMNTEAFF.

This chain connects TRBV6-6 to TRBJ2-7. Germline V lookup: CDR1 MNHNY, CDR2 SVGAGI (reference sequence). The CDR3 extends over 11 amino acids. The CDR3 is CASLGPYEQYF.

This chain's CDR3 is CASSKGLAGGPSTDTQYF. V is TRBV11-2 and J is TRBJ2-3; TCRdb indicates TRBD2, and absent DNA this call remains unverified. The CDR3 is 18 amino acids. The germline V gene has CDR1 SGHAT and CDR2 FQNNGV.

The rearrangement uses TRBV18 and TRBJ2-2; TCRdb proposes TRBD1, but this gene call is untestable without DNA. The germline CDR1 and CDR2 sequences are KGHSH and LQKENI. CDR3 length: 16 amino acids. The CDR3 loop is CASSLRTGLNTGELFF.

The chain is built from TRBV7-2 and TRBJ2-7; TCRdb designates TRBD2, a call that cannot be tested without DNA. In germline, CDR1 is SGHTA, CDR2 FQGNSA. The CDR3 is 15 residues long. The CDR3: CASSLASGSTYEQYF.

Here the CDR3 reads CASSRGGHSNQPQHF. The J gene is TRBJ1-5, the V gene TRBV7-2; TCRdb outputs TRBD1, but without DNA this stays unchecked. CDR1 and CDR2 (germline): SGHTA, FQGNSA. This CDR3 has 15 amino acids.

The chain joins TRBV29-1 to TRBJ1-1; there is no DNA to check the TCRdb D call of TRBD1. CDR3 length: 13 amino acids. Germline CDR1 is SQVTM and CDR2 is ANQGSEA. The CDR3: CSVEWAAGTEAFF.

The chain combines TRBV29-1 with TRBJ2-3; TCRdb returns TRBD2, unconfirmable since there is no DNA. The germline V gene encodes CDR1 SQVTM and CDR2 ANQGSEA. The CDR3 loop spans 15 amino acids. CDR3 sequence reads: CSVDSSSGRKDTQYF.